In this sample, the clone carrying this T cell receptor beta chain turned up many times. Its target is not known. TCR beta CDR3 regions were amplified from RNA transcripts. The study used the HTBI primer set for a first-round RT-PCR of the TCR CDR3. TCRdb passed the multiplex PCR reads through MiXCR, listing each CDR3 protein once. The sample comprises about 290,000 distinct CDR3 sequences, about an eighth of which are singletons, and almost 8% rests with the top ten. This CDR3 is built from 14 residues. V lost 3 bases and J 2 bases, leaving 11 bases between the germline ends. CDR1 and CDR2 from the germline V gene are KGHSY and FQNENV. The entry originates in a study of T cells in Graves' hyperthyroidism and ophthalmopathy. Study background: Blood was drawn when the patient was first diagnosed and still untreated. Notes on the study in general: With a median lead of about 6.9 months before onset, the model predicted ophthalmopathy. Most expanded thyroid clonotypes above 0.001 recurred in blood. A 13 V-J signature model discriminated ophthalmopathy versus stable hyperthyroidism.

The sequence was collected from a woman in her twenties or thirties with Graves' hyperthyroidism that later progressed to Graves' ophthalmopathy. The sample consisted of blood. The chain links TRBV16 to TRBJ2-7, with unresolved D. The CDR3 coding sequence is TGTGCCAGCAGCCACCCCTTGGGGACCTACGAGCAGTACTTC. Translating gives CASSHPLGTYEQYF.